The rows below give T cell receptor beta chains drawn from one sample of a study of blood T cell repertoires in COVID-19. Only in-frame clones appear in the TCRdb table, and some are missing; sequencing was by immunoSEQ multiplex PCR. The data contain 35,000 to 50,000 clones, roughly 90% of them singletons. The source material was peripheral blood. The source of these receptors is a middle-aged man with active COVID-19. Both conserved end residues are part of each CDR3. Fields, in order: V gene, clone size, D gene, CDR3 protein. The D gene is left open where the match is weak. The size of a clone is reported for some rows only, either as once, few or many, or as a class for expanded clones.

TRBV7-3 | - | TRBD2 | CASSPGLAAYNEQFF
TRBV4-1 | - | - | CASRLPGAYNSPLHF
TRBV7-9 | - | - | CASSAGTNEKLFF
TRBV5-1 | - | TRBD2 | CASSSSGAGTDTQYF
TRBV7-3 | - | TRBD1 | CASSLSPGTGTGYTF
TRBV5-6 | - | TRBD1 | CASSLDRGLRTEKLFF
TRBV25-1 | - | - | CASDPGREYNEQFF
TRBV30 | - | - | CAWKGRGFGQPQHF
TRBV11-2 | - | - | CASSLGFPGEGYEQYF
TRBV5-6 | - | TRBD2 | CASSSIAGGPGEQYF
TRBV7-2 | - | TRBD1 | CASRSSGPGGYEQYF
TRBV27 | - | - | CASSLDSSYEQYF
TRBV6-2/TRBV6-3 | - | TRBD2 | CASSYSRTSGGYYNEQFF
TRBV9 | - | TRBD1 | CASSVGDRGLPAYTDTQYF
TRBV7-2 | - | - | CASSLRGNQPQHF
TRBV28 | - | TRBD1 | CASRLPGQGPYNEQFF
TRBV5-1 | - | TRBD1 | CASSKTGVETQYF
TRBV12-3/TRBV12-4 | - | - | CASSSGEGTQYF
TRBV2 | - | TRBD1 | CASSGGTGDNEQFF
TRBV12-5 | - | TRBD2 | CASGLSRGSGVFGEQFF
TRBV24-1 | - | - | CATSEPKSPYGQYF
TRBV7-3 | - | - | CASSLTPDSASTDTQYF
TRBV5-4 | - | - | CASSRGKGGYGYTF
TRBV13 | - | TRBD1 | CASSTRQGGETQYF
TRBV7-9 | - | TRBD2 | CASSFLGGKNIQYF
TRBV5-1 | - | TRBD1 | CAIHCRGREDQPQHF
TRBV7-2 | - | TRBD1 | CASSLEGQTINIQYF
TRBV5-4 | once | TRBD1 | CASSTDRGPEAFF
TRBV19 | - | - | CASSIKQTTYNSPLHF
TRBV7-2 | - | - | CASSPNQGNVAFF
TRBV3-1/TRBV3-2 | - | TRBD2 | CASRRGRGGEQFF
TRBV18 | - | TRBD1 | CASSLRDRGLPQHF
TRBV6-5 | few | - | CASTGTSLYEQYF
TRBV7-9 | - | TRBD1 | CASSLRGTGGTEAFF
TRBV27 | - | - | CASIYRNYGYTF
TRBV28 | - | - | CASSTADTQYF
TRBV2 | few | - | CASRGEWGDGYTF
TRBV7-8 | - | - | CASSDSPRGNTIYF
TRBV5-8 | - | TRBD1 | CASGTALNYGYTF
TRBV11-1 | - | TRBD2 | CASSMGTREETQYF
TRBV5-4 | - | TRBD1 | CASSLKGAGDTQYF
TRBV7-2 | - | TRBD1 | CASSPGTGGEGQFF
TRBV19 | - | - | CASNRQVDTEAFF
TRBV12-3/TRBV12-4 | - | - | CASSLSPLYEQYF
TRBV5-4 | - | - | CASSLDASVYGTDTQYF
TRBV12-3/TRBV12-4 | - | - | CASGRRSSYEQYF
TRBV4-3 | - | TRBD1 | CASRRDREDTGELFF
TRBV5-1 | - | TRBD1 | CASSFRDRSTEAFF
TRBV25-1 | - | - | CASSEGGAGSNEKLFF
TRBV9 | - | - | CASSASLRRTGELFF
TRBV7-2 | - | - | CASSSQPWGGGFEKLFF
TRBV18 | - | - | CASSSQGGRVAEAFF
TRBV6-2/TRBV6-3 | - | TRBD1 | CASSSTGRWGYTF
TRBV3-1/TRBV3-2 | - | - | CASSHGVDNEKLFF
TRBV5-1 | - | TRBD2 | CASSWATSGTVYEQYF
TRBV10-3 | - | - | CAISGTVSSYNEQFF
TRBV2 | - | - | CASTRREGVTGELFF